This TCR beta chain was obtained from a study of shared clonotypes between healthy human individuals. Regarding this clone: Its specificity is unknown.

CDR1 and CDR2 (germline): MNHEY, SMNVEV (reference sequence). Trimming stripped 8 bases from V and 1 base from J, with 14 bases between. The CDR3 spans 14 residues. Each sorted subset replicate got 200 ng genomic DNA, roughly 27,000 genomes. Method: immunoSEQ multiplex PCR; TCRdb's copy keeps in-frame clones and lacks some. Of 2 million to 2.5 million clones detected, 90% to 95% appear once; the ten largest clones hold about 1.5%. Naive CD8 populations comprised CD45RO-negative cells positively selected for CCR7, excluding terminally differentiated effector memory CD45RA+ cells. Study-wide results and limits: Rarefaction showed sorted-subset sequencing was incomplete despite large depth.

The sequencing input was naive CD8+ T cells from PBMCs. The V gene is TRBV27, the J gene TRBJ2-5; a possible D gene is TRBD1 (6 bases). The receptor comes from a young man in good health. Some clones in this sample may be carry-over from other donors' samples. CDR3 nucleotides: TGTGCCAGCTGCTTCAGGGGTCCCCAAGAGACCCAGTACTTC. Translation gives CASCFRGPQETQYF.